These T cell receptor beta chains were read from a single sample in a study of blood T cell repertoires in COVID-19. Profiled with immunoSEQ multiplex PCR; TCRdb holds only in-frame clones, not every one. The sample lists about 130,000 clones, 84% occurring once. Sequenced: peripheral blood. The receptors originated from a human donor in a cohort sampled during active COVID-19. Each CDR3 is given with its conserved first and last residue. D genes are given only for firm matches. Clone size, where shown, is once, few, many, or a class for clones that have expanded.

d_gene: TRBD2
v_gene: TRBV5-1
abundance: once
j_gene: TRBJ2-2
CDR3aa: CASSLPPGGSGELFF
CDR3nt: TGCGCCAGCAGCTTGCCTCCGGGGGGGTCAGGGGAGCTGTTTTTT

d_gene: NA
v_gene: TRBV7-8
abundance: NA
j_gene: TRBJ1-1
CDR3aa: CASSWGRGNTEAFF
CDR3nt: TGTGCCAGCAGCTGGGGCAGGGGTAACACTGAAGCTTTCTTT

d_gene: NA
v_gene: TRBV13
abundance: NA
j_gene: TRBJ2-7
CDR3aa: CASRLQGTSNYEQYF
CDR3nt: TGTGCCAGCAGGCTCCAGGGGACCAGCAACTACGAGCAGTACTTC

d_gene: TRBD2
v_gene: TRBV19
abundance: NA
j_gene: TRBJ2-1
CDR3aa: CASSLGLAGGEQFF
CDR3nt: TGTGCCAGTAGTCTCGGACTAGCGGGTGGTGAGCAGTTCTTC

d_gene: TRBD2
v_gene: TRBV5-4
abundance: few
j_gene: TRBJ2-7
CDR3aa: CASSRSGGAGEQYF
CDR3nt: TGTGCCAGCAGCCGTAGCGGGGGGGCGGGGGAGCAGTACTTC

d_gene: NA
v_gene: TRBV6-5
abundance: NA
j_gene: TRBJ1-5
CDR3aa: CASIGDTYSNQPQHF
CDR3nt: TGTGCCAGCATTGGTGACACTTATAGCAATCAGCCCCAGCATTTT

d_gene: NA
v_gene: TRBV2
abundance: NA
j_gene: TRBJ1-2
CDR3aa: CASSEDSHYGYTF
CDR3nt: TGTGCCAGCAGTGAAGACAGCCACTATGGCTACACCTTC

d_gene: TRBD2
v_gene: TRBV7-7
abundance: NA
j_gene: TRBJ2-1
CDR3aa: CASSAGGVEQFF
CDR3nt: TGTGCCAGCAGCGCCGGGGGGGTTGAGCAGTTCTTC

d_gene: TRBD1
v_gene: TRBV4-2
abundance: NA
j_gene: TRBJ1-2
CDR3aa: CASSQGDRAYGYTF
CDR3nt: TGTGCCAGCAGCCAAGGGGACAGAGCCTATGGCTACACCTTC

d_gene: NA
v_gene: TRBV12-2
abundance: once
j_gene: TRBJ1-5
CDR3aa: CASRLRQANQPQHF
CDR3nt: TGTGCAAGTCGCTTACGGCAGGCGAATCAGCCCCAGCATTTT

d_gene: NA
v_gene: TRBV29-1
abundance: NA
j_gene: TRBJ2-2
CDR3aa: CSVGVWGGTGELFF
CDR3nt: TGCAGCGTTGGGGTGTGGGGAGGCACCGGGGAGCTGTTTTTT

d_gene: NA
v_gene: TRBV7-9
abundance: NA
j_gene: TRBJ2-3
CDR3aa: CASSLGQASTDTQYF
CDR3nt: TGTGCCAGCAGCTTGGGGCAGGCTAGCACAGATACGCAGTATTTT

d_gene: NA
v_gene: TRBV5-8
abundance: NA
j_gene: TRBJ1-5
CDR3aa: CASSSKGSGPQHF
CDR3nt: TGTGCCAGCAGCTCGAAGGGGTCGGGGCCCCAGCATTTT

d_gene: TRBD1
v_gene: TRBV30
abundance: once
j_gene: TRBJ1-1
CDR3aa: CAWSGKGQGGAEAFF
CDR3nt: TGTGCCTGGAGTGGTAAGGGACAGGGAGGCGCTGAAGCTTTCTTT

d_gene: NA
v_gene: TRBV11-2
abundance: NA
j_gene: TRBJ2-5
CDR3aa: CASSAAFRRVQETQYF
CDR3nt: TGTGCCAGCAGCGCCGCCTTTAGACGGGTCCAAGAGACCCAGTACTTC

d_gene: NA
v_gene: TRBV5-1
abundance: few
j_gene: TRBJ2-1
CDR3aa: CASSTDSFDEQFF
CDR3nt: TGCGCCAGCAGCACCGACAGTTTCGATGAGCAGTTCTTC

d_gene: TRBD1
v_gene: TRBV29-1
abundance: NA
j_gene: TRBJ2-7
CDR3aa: CSVPHPGTGSFYEQYF
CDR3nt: TGCAGCGTTCCTCACCCTGGGACAGGGAGTTTCTACGAGCAGTACTTC

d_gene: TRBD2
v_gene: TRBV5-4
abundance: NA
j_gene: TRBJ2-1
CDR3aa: CASSSRGGREQFF
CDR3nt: TGTGCCAGCAGTTCGCGGGGGGGGCGTGAGCAGTTCTTC

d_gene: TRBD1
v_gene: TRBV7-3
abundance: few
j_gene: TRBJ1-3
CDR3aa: CASSATGPPGDTIYF
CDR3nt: TGTGCCAGCAGCGCGACAGGGCCGCCTGGGGACACCATATATTTT

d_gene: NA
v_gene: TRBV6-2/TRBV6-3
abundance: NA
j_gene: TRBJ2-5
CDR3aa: CASSYEDSPYQETQYF
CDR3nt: TGTGCCAGCAGTTACGAGGACAGCCCGTACCAAGAGACCCAGTACTTC

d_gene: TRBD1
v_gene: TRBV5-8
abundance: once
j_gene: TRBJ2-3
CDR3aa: CASSPTGGGNQPQYF
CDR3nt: TGTGCCAGCAGCCCTACAGGGGGCGGTAATCAGCCCCAGTATTTT

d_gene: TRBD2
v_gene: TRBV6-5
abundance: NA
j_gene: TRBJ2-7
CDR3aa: CASRALAGGRYEQYF
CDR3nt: TGTGCCAGCAGGGCCCTAGCGGGGGGGCGATACGAGCAGTACTTC

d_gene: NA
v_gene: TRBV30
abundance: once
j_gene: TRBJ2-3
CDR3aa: CAWSRGTNTDTQYF
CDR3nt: TGTGCCTGGAGTAGGGGGACCAACACAGATACGCAGTATTTT

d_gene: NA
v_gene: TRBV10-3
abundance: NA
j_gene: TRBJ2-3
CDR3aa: CATWRPGTDTQYF
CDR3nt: TGTGCCACATGGAGGCCTGGCACAGATACGCAGTATTTT

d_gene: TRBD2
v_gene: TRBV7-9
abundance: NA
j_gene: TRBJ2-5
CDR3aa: CASSLREGQYF
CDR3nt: TGTGCCAGCAGCCTTCGGGAGGGTCAGTACTTC

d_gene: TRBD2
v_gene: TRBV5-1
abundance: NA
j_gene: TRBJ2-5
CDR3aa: CASSLSLAGKETQYF
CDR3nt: TGCGCCAGCAGCTTGTCACTAGCGGGGAAAGAGACCCAGTACTTC

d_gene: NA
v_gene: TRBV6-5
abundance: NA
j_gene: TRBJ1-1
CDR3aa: CASSYPAGVAFF
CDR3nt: TGTGCCAGCAGTTACCCTGCGGGGGTGGCTTTCTTT

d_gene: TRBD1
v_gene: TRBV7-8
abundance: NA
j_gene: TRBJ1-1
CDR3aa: CASSPIGGTANTEAFF
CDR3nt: TGTGCCAGCAGCCCAATAGGGGGCACCGCTAACACTGAAGCTTTCTTT

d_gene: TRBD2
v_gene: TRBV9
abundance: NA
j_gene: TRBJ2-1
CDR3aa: CASSVGGGIYNEQFF
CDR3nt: TGTGCCAGCAGCGTAGGCGGGGGGATCTACAATGAGCAGTTCTTC

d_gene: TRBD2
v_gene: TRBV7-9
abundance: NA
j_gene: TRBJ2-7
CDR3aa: CASSSLRGAEQYF
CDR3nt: TGTGCCAGCAGCTCCCTGCGGGGGGCCGAGCAGTACTTC

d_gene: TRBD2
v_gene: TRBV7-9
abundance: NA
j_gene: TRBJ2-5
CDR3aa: CASSASGGQETQYF
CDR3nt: TGTGCCAGCAGCGCTAGCGGGGGACAAGAGACCCAGTACTTC